The rows below give T cell receptor beta chains drawn from one sample of a study of shared clonotypes between healthy human individuals. Clones were read by immunoSEQ multiplex PCR, and TCRdb kept only the in-frame ones, dropping some. The table records 1,500,000 or so clones, 98% of them present only once. Sequences were obtained from naive CD4+ T cells sorted from blood. The receptors shown here come from a man aged 25 to 40 in good health. The CDR3 runs from the conserved cysteine through the conserved F or W. D genes are given only for firm matches. Not every row has a clone size; where given, it reads once, few, many or a size class.

d_call j_call cdr3_length v_call clone_size cdr3_nt cdr3_aa
TRBD1 TRBJ2-5 13 TRBV18 NA TGTGCCAGCTCACCGACAGGGCAAGAGACCCAGTACTTC CASSPTGQETQYF
NA TRBJ2-7 16 TRBV6-5 NA TGTGCCAGCAGTTACTCTAGGACACTTACCCCCTACGAGCAGTACTTC CASSYSRTLTPYEQYF
NA TRBJ2-3 15 TRBV9 NA TGTGCCAGCAGCGTAGCCCGTCTGGGCACAGATACGCAGTATTTT CASSVARLGTDTQYF
NA TRBJ2-2 17 TRBV4-1 NA TGCGCCAGCAGCCAAGAGTTCCAGGGCGCGAACACCGGGGAGCTGTTTTTT CASSQEFQGANTGELFF
TRBD2 TRBJ2-5 15 TRBV13 NA TGTGCCAGCAGCTTAGCGGGAGGGCCAGTGGAGACCCAGTACTTC CASSLAGGPVETQYF
TRBD2 TRBJ2-1 14 TRBV28 NA TGTGCCAGCAGAGAAGGCGGGAGAAACAATGAGCAGTTCTTC CASREGGRNNEQFF
NA TRBJ2-1 15 TRBV11-2 NA TGTGCCAGCAGCCACCCGGCGCGCCCCTACAATGAGCAGTTCTTC CASSHPARPYNEQFF
NA TRBJ2-1 13 TRBV4-1 NA TGCGCCAGCAGCCAAGAGAGGTGGATTGAGCAGTTCTTC CASSQERWIEQFF
TRBD2 TRBJ2-2 18 TRBV10-3 NA TGTGCCATCAGTGAGTCCAAATCCGGGACTAGTGTGACCGGGGAGCTGTTTTTT CAISESKSGTSVTGELFF
NA TRBJ2-1 10 TRBV10-2 NA TGCGCCAGCAGCTTGGGTGAGCAGTTCTTC CASSLGEQFF
NA TRBJ2-2 15 TRBV5-1 NA TGCGCCAGCAGCACCACCCAGGGGCACGTCGGGGAGCTGTTTTTT CASSTTQGHVGELFF
TRBD2 TRBJ2-1 14 TRBV27 NA TGTGCCAGCACTAGCGGGTCTCCCTACAATGAGCAGTTCTTC CASTSGSPYNEQFF
TRBD1 TRBJ1-1 15 TRBV5-1 NA TGCGCCAGCAGCTTGACAGGGGGCGCGTCTTCTGAAGCTTTCTTT CASSLTGGASSEAFF
NA TRBJ2-3 16 TRBV4-2 NA TGTGCCAGCAGCCCGGACACCCAAAGGGGTCCAGATACGCAGTATTTT CASSPDTQRGPDTQYF
NA TRBJ2-5 15 TRBV7-9 NA TGTGCCAGCAGCTTGGGGCGTACCCTCCAAGAGACCCAGTACTTC CASSLGRTLQETQYF
NA TRBJ2-1 16 TRBV7-9 NA TGTGCCAGCAGCTTAGCAGTAGGGGTATCCTACAATGAGCAGTTCTTC CASSLAVGVSYNEQFF
TRBD2 TRBJ2-7 16 TRBV29-1 once TGCAGCGTTGAAGATCAAGGACTAGCGGGAGGCTACGAGCAGTACTTC CSVEDQGLAGGYEQYF
TRBD1 TRBJ2-1 14 TRBV28 NA TGTGCCAGTCTGGGGGACAGGTTAATCAATGAGCAGTTCTTC CASLGDRLINEQFF
NA TRBJ2-7 14 TRBV5-1 NA TGCGCCAGCAGCTTGGGACGGTTGGCCTACGAGCAGTACTTC CASSLGRLAYEQYF
NA TRBJ2-7 16 TRBV7-2 once TGTGCCAGCAGCTTAGAGGGGGGGACAGTCTCCTACGAGCAGTACTTC CASSLEGGTVSYEQYF
NA TRBJ2-1 16 TRBV18 NA TGTGCCAGCTCACCTATCCCCGTTGGCTCCTACAATGAGCAGTTCTTC CASSPIPVGSYNEQFF
NA TRBJ2-7 12 TRBV6-6 NA TGTGCCAGCAGTAAGACCGCGGGCGAGCAGTACTTC CASSKTAGEQYF
NA TRBJ2-2 19 TRBV5-1 NA TGCGCCAGCAGCCTAAATACCTCTACGGCCGGTAGGAACACCGGGGAGCTGTTTTTT CASSLNTSTAGRNTGELFF
NA TRBJ1-1 12 TRBV21-1 NA TGTGCCAGCAGCAGGCAGGGGCGTGAAGCTTTCTTT CASSRQGREAFF
NA TRBJ2-1 17 TRBV9 NA TGTGCCAGCAGCGGGAGGCGACCGATCGACAATCACTATGAGCAGTTCTTC CASSGRRPIDNHYEQFF
TRBD2 TRBJ2-7 15 TRBV28 NA TGTGCCAGCAGTTTGTTAGCGGGAGTAGGCTACGAGCAGTACTTC CASSLLAGVGYEQYF
NA TRBJ2-7 17 TRBV14 NA TGTGCCAGCAGCCAAGTCGGGTGGATACATGCCTCCTACGAGCAGTACTTC CASSQVGWIHASYEQYF
TRBD1 TRBJ1-2 15 TRBV18 NA TGTGCCAGCTCGCCTGGGACAGGGGGTGACTATGGCTACACCTTC CASSPGTGGDYGYTF
NA TRBJ2-3 15 TRBV11-2 NA TGTGCCAGCAGCTTAGTCACAGGTAGCACAGATACGCAGTATTTT CASSLVTGSTDTQYF
NA TRBJ1-2 11 TRBV19 NA TGTGCCGGAAGGCAGGGGTATGGCTACACCTTC CAGRQGYGYTF
TRBD2 TRBJ2-5 20 TRBV15 NA TGTGCCACCAGCAGAGACCCCGGGACTAGCGGGAGAATAGGCCAAGAGACCCAGTACTTC CATSRDPGTSGRIGQETQYF
NA TRBJ2-6 13 TRBV27 few TGTGCCAGCAGACCATCTGGGGCCAACGTCCTGACTTTC CASRPSGANVLTF
TRBD1 TRBJ2-3 15 TRBV19 NA TGTGCCAGTAGTATAGGTCAGGGGGCGACAGATACGCAGTATTTT CASSIGQGATDTQYF
NA TRBJ2-7 14 TRBV6-1 once TGTGCCAGCAGTGGCAGGTTTAGCTCCTACGAGCAGTACTTC CASSGRFSSYEQYF
NA TRBJ2-7 12 TRBV6-1 once TGTGCCAGCAGAGGGGTTTTCTACGAGCAGTACTTC CASRGVFYEQYF
NA TRBJ1-5 14 TRBV6-1 once TGTGCCAGCAGTGAAGCGAGAGGGATTCAGCCCCAGCATTTT CASSEARGIQPQHF
TRBD2 TRBJ2-1 15 TRBV10-1 NA TGCGCCAGCAGTTCGACTAGCCCTGAGCTGGGTGAGCAGTTCTTC CASSSTSPELGEQFF
NA TRBJ2-4 13 TRBV30 NA TGTGCCTGGACTAAGGGAGCCAAAAACATTCAGTACTTC CAWTKGAKNIQYF
NA TRBJ1-2 15 TRBV14 NA TGTGCCAGCAGCCCTCTGGGTCCCCGCGCGGATGGCTACACCTTC CASSPLGPRADGYTF
TRBD2 TRBJ2-7 15 TRBV15 once TGTGCCACCAGCAGGACTAGCGGGGGAACCTACGAGCAGTACTTC CATSRTSGGTYEQYF
TRBD2 TRBJ2-2 18 TRBV18 NA TGTGCCAGCTCCCTGCGGGAGAAGACCCTCAGGAACACCGGGGAGCTGTTTTTT CASSLREKTLRNTGELFF
NA TRBJ2-1 14 TRBV19 NA TGTGCCAGTAGTATAGTGGCAGGGGGGTATGAGCAGTTCTTC CASSIVAGGYEQFF
NA TRBJ1-2 15 TRBV5-4 NA TGTGCCAGCAGCGTACCCCGGGGATCTAACTATGGCTACACCTTC CASSVPRGSNYGYTF
TRBD1 TRBJ1-2 13 TRBV10-3 NA TGTGCCATCAGGGACAGGGTTGTAGATGGCTACACCTTC CAIRDRVVDGYTF
TRBD2 TRBJ2-7 16 TRBV28 NA TGTGCCAGCACCACGATCTGGGGAGGGATTCTCCACGAGCAGTACTTC CASTTIWGGILHEQYF
TRBD2 TRBJ2-7 12 TRBV6-5 NA TGTGCCAGCGGAGCGGGAGCCTACGAGCAGTACTTC CASGAGAYEQYF
TRBD1 TRBJ1-1 11 TRBV6-5 NA TGTGCCAGCAGCCCCGGGACAGGCTATGTTTTT CASSPGTGYVF
NA TRBJ2-3 15 TRBV18 NA TGTGCCAGCTCACCGGGACGGCTTAGCACAGATACGCAGTATTTT CASSPGRLSTDTQYF
NA TRBJ2-3 13 TRBV6-4 NA TGTGCCAGCAGTGACCTACCAGGGGATACGCAGTATTTT CASSDLPGDTQYF
NA TRBJ2-1 13 TRBV5-4 NA TGTGCCAGCAGCCCGAATCCTACCGATGAGCAGTTCTTC CASSPNPTDEQFF
TRBD1 TRBJ1-5 16 TRBV19 NA TGTGCCAGCAGTACAAAGGGACAGGGGGTAAGGCAGCCCCAGCATTTT CASSTKGQGVRQPQHF
TRBD2 TRBJ2-7 16 TRBV6-4 once TGTGCCAGCAGTCCGGAAGCTCTAGCGGGGGCTCCCGAGCAGTACTTC CASSPEALAGAPEQYF
TRBD2 TRBJ2-1 17 TRBV28 NA TGTGCCAGCAGCCAGGGGACTAGCGGGAGAAGCTACAATGAGCAGTTCTTC CASSQGTSGRSYNEQFF
NA TRBJ1-2 13 TRBV5-1 NA TGCGCCAGCAGCAGCGACATGAACATTGGCTACACCTTC CASSSDMNIGYTF
TRBD2 TRBJ2-5 18 TRBV28 NA TGTGCCAGCACCGAGCTAGCGGGAGGACTTCGGGGATTTGAGACCCAGTACTTC CASTELAGGLRGFETQYF
TRBD1 TRBJ2-3 14 TRBV29-1 NA TGCAGCGTTGACAGGGGACAGGTATCAGATACGCAGTATTTT CSVDRGQVSDTQYF
TRBD2 TRBJ2-7 15 TRBV7-2 NA TGTGCCAGCAGCCCCCGGAGGCTAGCGGCCTACGAGCAGTACTTC CASSPRRLAAYEQYF
NA TRBJ2-7 14 TRBV4-1 NA TGCGCCAGCAGCCCCCTTACGACAGCCTACGAGCAGTACTTC CASSPLTTAYEQYF
NA TRBJ2-3 14 TRBV11-3 NA TGTGCCAGCAGCTTAACTCAGGGCTCAGATACGCAGTATTTT CASSLTQGSDTQYF